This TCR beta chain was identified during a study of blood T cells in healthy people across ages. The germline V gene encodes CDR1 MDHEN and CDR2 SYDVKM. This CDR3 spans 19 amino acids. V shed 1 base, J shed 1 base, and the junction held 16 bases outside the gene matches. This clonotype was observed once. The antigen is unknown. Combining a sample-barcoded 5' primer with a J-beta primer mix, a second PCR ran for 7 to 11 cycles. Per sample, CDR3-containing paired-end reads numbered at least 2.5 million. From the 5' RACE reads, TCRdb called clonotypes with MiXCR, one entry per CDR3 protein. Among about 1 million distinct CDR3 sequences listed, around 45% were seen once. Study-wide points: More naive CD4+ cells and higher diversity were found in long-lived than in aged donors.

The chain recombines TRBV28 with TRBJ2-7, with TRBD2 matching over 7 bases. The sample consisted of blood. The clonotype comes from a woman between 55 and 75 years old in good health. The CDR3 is CASSLFGGYRESPSYEQYF. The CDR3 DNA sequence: TGTGCCAGCAGTTTATTCGGGGGGTACCGGGAGAGCCCTTCCTACGAGCAGTACTTC. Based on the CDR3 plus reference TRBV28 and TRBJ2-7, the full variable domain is DVKVTQSSRYLVKRTGEKVFLECVQDMDHENMFWYRQDPGLGLRLIYFSYDVKMKEKGDIPEGYSVSREKKERFSLILESASTNQTSMYLCASSLFGGYRESPSYEQYFGPGTRLTVT.